The 27 T cell receptor beta chains listed next were all sequenced from one sample in a study of T cell responses to AZD1222 COVID-19 vaccine. Profiling relied on immunoSEQ multiplex PCR, and the TCRdb table lists in-frame clones only, not all of them. The repertoire consists of about 180,000 clones, with around 88% occurring once and the leading ten covering 11%. The sequencing used peripheral blood, collected 28 days after the second AZD1222 dose. These receptors were taken from an adult who received the AZD1222 COVID-19 vaccine.

The genes are TRBV7-6 and TRBJ2-7; D remains ambiguous. Germline V gene data show CDR1 as SGHVS and CDR2 as FNYEAQ. V shed 3 bases and J shed 0 bases, with 0 bases lying between them. The CDR3 contains 11 residues. The CDR3 bases are TGTGCCAGCAGCTTCTCCTACGAGCAGTACTTC. Residues: CASSFSYEQYF.

The V gene is TRBV4-1, the J gene TRBJ2-7; D may be TRBD2 (7 bases). There are 14 residues in the CDR3. Between the trimmed V and J ends, which lost 1 base and 5 bases, there was a span of 12 bases. The germline V gene encodes CDR1 MGHRA and CDR2 YSYEKL. As DNA, the CDR3 is TGCGCCAGCAGCCAAGGAGGGGGGGCGGACGAGCAGTACTTC. Protein sequence: CASSQGGGADEQYF.

The rearrangement uses TRBV19 and TRBJ1-5; D gene ambiguous. Trimming took 0 bases from V and 3 from J, leaving 12 bases between them. This CDR3 contains 16 residues. CDR1 is LNHDA, CDR2 SQIVND, per germline (reference sequence). CDR3 in DNA: TGTGCCAGTAGTATAGATTCCCTCGGATACAATCAGCCCCAGCATTTT. It is translated as CASSIDSLGYNQPQHF.

This sequence joins TRBV9 and TRBJ2-2; 15 bases are a match to TRBD2. There are 17 residues in the CDR3. Germline lookup yields CDR1 SGDLS and CDR2 YYNGEE. The V and J ends lost 4 bases and 5 bases, in that order; junction bases with no gene match: 6. CDR3 nucleotide sequence: TGTGCCAGCAGCCTTACCGGGACTAGCGGGGGGACCGGGGAGCTGTTTTTT. Translation: CASSLTGTSGGTGELFF.

The gene calls are TRBV29-1 and TRBJ2-7; D is perhaps TRBD1 (6 bases). The V and J ends lost 7 bases and 5 bases respectively, with 24 bases between them. The CDR3 loop spans 15 amino acids. Germline assignment: CDR1 SQVTM and CDR2 ANQGSEA. CDR3 sequence: CSALPARQALDEQYF. Written as DNA, the CDR3 is TGCAGCGCCCTCCCGGCTCGACAGGCTCTGGACGAGCAGTACTTC.

The chain joins TRBV9 to TRBJ1-4; weak D call: TRBD1 (6 bases). Looked up from germline, CDR1 is SGDLS and CDR2 is YYNGEE. Trimming removed 0 bases at V and 7 bases at J, with 16 bases between. The CDR3 spans 16 residues. CDR3 residues: CASSVGVVGGAEKLFF. In nucleotides, the CDR3 is TGTGCCAGCAGCGTAGGAGTGGTTGGGGGGGCTGAAAAACTGTTTTTT. Full variable domain (outside the CDR3, taken from reference TRBV9 and TRBJ1-4): DSGVTQTPKHLITATGQRVTLRCSPRSGDLSVYWYQQSLDQGLQFLIQYYNGEERAKGNILERFSAQQFPDLHSELNLSSLELGDSALYFCASSVGVVGGAEKLFFGSGTQLSVL.

The gene calls are TRBV2 and TRBJ2-5; 11 nucleotides line up with TRBD2. The CDR3 is 18 amino acids. Germline V gene sequence: CDR1 SNHLY, CDR2 FYNNEI. V trimming: 4 bases; J trimming: 5 bases; junction bases outside the gene matches: 15. The CDR3 region has the DNA TGTGCCAGCAGTGGTCGTGGGCTAGCGGGGGGCCAGGGGGAGACCCAGTACTTC. Translating gives CASSGRGLAGGQGETQYF.

There are a few counts of this clone. The chain has TRBV9 and TRBJ1-1; perhaps TRBD1 as D (6 bases). V was clipped by 0 bases and J by 7 bases, with 19 bases between them. Per the germline V gene, CDR1 is SGDLS and CDR2 is YYNGEE. The CDR3 runs to 16 residues. This CDR3 is CASSVATGGARGEAFF. CDR3 coding DNA: TGTGCCAGCAGCGTAGCTACGGGGGGGGCACGGGGTGAAGCTTTCTTT.

The V and J genes are TRBV29-1 and TRBJ1-1, with 10 bases matching TRBD1. CDR1 is SQVTM and CDR2 is ANQGSEA in the germline V gene. V gave up 0 bases and J gave up 6 bases; unmatched junction bases: 4. The CDR3 contains 14 residues. The CDR3 reads CSVEESGTGAEAFF. The CDR3 nucleotides are TGCAGCGTTGAAGAATCAGGGACAGGGGCTGAAGCTTTCTTT. Supplemented by reference TRBV29-1 and TRBJ1-1, the full variable domain reads SAVISQKPSRDICQRGTSLTIQCQVDSQVTMMFWYRQQPGQSLTLIATANQGSEATYESGFVIDKFPISRPNLTFSTLTVSNMSPEDSSIYLCSVEESGTGAEAFFGQGTRLTVV.

This clone showed up just once. CDR3 nucleotides: TGTGCCACCAGTGCCGGCAAGACTGGGGCCAACGTCCTGACTTTC. It specifies CATSAGKTGANVLTF. The chain employs TRBV24-1 and TRBJ2-6; unclear D gene. This CDR3 region has 15 residues. Germline loops: CDR1 KGHDR, CDR2 SFDVKD. V was cut by 5 bases and J by 2 bases, with 9 bases left in between.

This chain joins TRBV29-1 and TRBJ1-3; D remains ambiguous. Trimming left V 0 bases short and J 7 bases short, with 7 bases between. Germline V gene sequence: CDR1 SQVTM, CDR2 ANQGSEA. This CDR3 has 12 amino acids. As DNA, the CDR3 is TGCAGCGTTGAAGAGGCACGCAACACCATATATTTT. Translated, it gives CSVEEARNTIYF.

V gene TRBV4-2 combines with J gene TRBJ1-1; D perhaps matches TRBD1 (5 bases). The germline V gene has CDR1 LGHNA and CDR2 YNFKEQ. This CDR3 has 13 amino acids. V lost 4 bases, J lost 0 bases, and 6 bases lay in between. Here the CDR3 reads CASSRGLNTEAFF. The CDR3 nucleotides read TGTGCCAGCAGCCGGGGCCTGAACACTGAAGCTTTCTTT.

The chain recombines TRBV19 with TRBJ1-5; no firm D call. Germline loops: CDR1 LNHDA, CDR2 SQIVND (reference sequence). The CDR3 is 14 residues long. V shed 4 bases and J shed 5 bases, with 12 bases lying between them. This CDR3 is CASSTTHPYQPQHF. The DNA for the CDR3 is TGTGCCAGTAGTACCACACACCCATATCAGCCCCAGCATTTT.

This chain links TRBV5-1 with TRBJ2-1, with 7 nucleotides matching TRBD1. Trimming at V came to 3 bases and at J to 3 bases, leaving 6 bases not matched to a gene. Germline V gives CDR1 SGHRS, CDR2 YFSETQ. The length of the CDR3 is 15 residues. The DNA for the CDR3 is TGCGCCAGCAGCTCGACAGGGAATCTCTACAATGAGCAGTTCTTC. As protein: CASSSTGNLYNEQFF. The full variable domain, in which reference TRBV5-1 and TRBJ2-1 provide the parts outside the CDR3, is KAGVTQTPRYLIKTRGQQVTLSCSPISGHRSVSWYQQTPGQGLQFLFEYFSETQRNKGNFPGRFSGRQFSNSRSEMNVSTLELGDSALYLCASSSTGNLYNEQFFGPGTRLTVL.

This chain joins TRBV27 and TRBJ1-4; 9 bases map to TRBD1. The CDR3 runs 16 residues. The trim removed 4 bases at V and 4 bases at J, leaving 7 bases unmatched. CDR1 is MNHEY and CDR2 is SMNVEV in the germline V gene (reference sequence). This CDR3 reads CASSSGQGTLNEKLFF. The CDR3 coding sequence is TGTGCCAGCAGTTCGGGACAGGGTACCCTTAATGAAAAACTGTTTTTT. Full variable domain (missing parts from reference TRBV27 and TRBJ1-4): EAQVTQNPRYLITVTGKKLTVTCSQNMNHEYMSWYRQDPGLGLRQIYYSMNVEVTDKGDVPEGYKVSRKEKRNFPLILESPSPNQTSLYFCASSSGQGTLNEKLFFGSGTQLSVL.

The chain has TRBV19 and TRBJ1-3; D is perhaps TRBD1 (5 bases). Between the trimmed V and J ends, which lost 7 bases and 2 bases, there was a span of 15 bases. Per germline, CDR1 LNHDA and CDR2 SQIVND (reference sequence). This CDR3 is built from 15 residues. This CDR3 reads CASMETGTPGNTIYF. In DNA form, the CDR3 reads TGTGCCAGTATGGAGACCGGGACTCCTGGAAACACCATATATTTT. The entire variable domain, with the rest obtained from reference TRBV19 and TRBJ1-3, is as follows: DGGITQSPKYLFRKEGQNVTLSCEQNLNHDAMYWYRQDPGQGLRLIYYSQIVNDFQKGDIAEGYSVSREKKESFPLTVTSAQKNPTAFYLCASMETGTPGNTIYFGEGSWLTVV.

This clone was found a few times. The chain is built from TRBV5-1 and TRBJ2-1; 11 nucleotides match TRBD1. There are 16 residues in the CDR3. J gave up 4 bases and V 0 bases, and 3 bases lay outside the gene matches. Germline V gene lookup returns CDR1 SGHRS and CDR2 YFSETQ. CDR3 in amino acids: CASSLAGTGGYNEQFF. The CDR3 nucleotides are TGCGCCAGCAGCTTGGCCGGGACAGGGGGTTACAATGAGCAGTTCTTC.

This clone appeared a few times. V and J are TRBV7-3 and TRBJ1-3, with TRBD1 as a possible D gene (6 bases). This CDR3 region has 13 residues. CDR1 and CDR2 from the germline V gene are SGHTA and FQGTGA. Trimming left V 2 bases short and J 4 bases short, with 6 bases between. The CDR3 DNA follows: TGTGCCAGCAGCTTAGACAGGGGAAACACCATATATTTT. Amino acid sequence: CASSLDRGNTIYF.

This chain joins TRBV7-9 and TRBJ2-7; TRBD1 agrees at 12 bases. V was pared by 5 bases and J by 1 base, with 15 bases of the junction left unmatched. Per the germline V gene, CDR1 is SEHNR and CDR2 is FQNEAQ (reference sequence). The CDR3 has 19 amino acids. In DNA form, the CDR3 reads TGTGCCAGCAGCATCCAAGGGACAGGGGGCATAAAGTTGTCCTACGAGCAGTACTTC. Amino acid sequence: CASSIQGTGGIKLSYEQYF. The full variable domain, completed using reference TRBV7-9 and TRBJ2-7, is DTGVSQNPRHKITKRGQNVTFRCDPISEHNRLYWYRQTLGQGPEFLTYFQNEAQLEKSRLLSDRFSAERPKGSFSTLEIQRTEQGDSAMYLCASSIQGTGGIKLSYEQYFGPGTRLTVT.

V is TRBV10-1 and J is TRBJ1-1; 10 nucleotides align to TRBD1. CDR3 length equals 13 residues. The J segment lost 5 bases and the V segment lost 5 bases, leaving 2 bases of the junction unmatched. Germline V gives CDR1 WNHNN, CDR2 SYGVQD (reference sequence). CDR3 coding DNA: TGCGCCAGCAGTCGGGACAGGGGAACTGAAGCTTTCTTT. It translates to CASSRDRGTEAFF.

This rearrangement joins TRBV18 to TRBJ1-2, with D possibly being TRBD1 (5 bases). The V and J ends lost 5 bases and 4 bases respectively, with 14 bases between them. Germline CDR1 reads KGHSH; CDR2 reads LQKENI. The CDR3 is 14 amino acids. Here the CDR3 reads CASSEERDFYGYTF. The CDR3 DNA sequence: TGTGCCAGCTCAGAAGAAAGGGACTTCTATGGCTACACCTTC.

The chain joins TRBV7-2 to TRBJ1-6; D is undetermined. Trimming took off 5 bases at V and 7 bases at J, with 15 bases between the two ends. Germline CDR1 is SGHTA and CDR2 is FQGNSA. This CDR3 comprises 15 residues. This CDR3 reads CASSPPPPGNSPLHF. Here the CDR3 DNA reads TGTGCCAGCAGCCCGCCGCCGCCCGGCAATTCACCCCTCCACTTT.

This clone has just one count. The chain carries TRBV3-1 (or the pseudogene TRBV3-2) and TRBJ1-1; TRBD1 matches at 8 bases. The CDR3 has 16 residues. Trimming cost V 0 bases and J 5 bases; bases outside gene matches: 8. The germline V gene encodes CDR1 LGHDT and CDR2 YNNKEL (reference sequence). CDR3 loop: CASSQELTGAGTEAFF. CDR3 coding DNA: TGTGCCAGCAGCCAAGAACTGACAGGGGCCGGTACTGAAGCTTTCTTT.

The J gene is TRBJ2-7, the V gene TRBV7-8; 11 nucleotides agree with TRBD2. The CDR3 runs to 14 residues. V trimming: 4 bases; J trimming: 5 bases; junction bases outside the gene matches: 4. Germline lookup yields CDR1 SGHVS and CDR2 FQNEAQ. CDR3 protein: CASSWGLAADEQYF. The CDR3 nucleotides read TGTGCCAGCAGCTGGGGACTAGCGGCGGACGAGCAGTACTTC.

The chain employs TRBV27 and TRBJ2-5, with D tentatively TRBD1 (8 bases). CDR1 is MNHEY and CDR2 is SMNVEV in the germline V gene (reference sequence). This CDR3 is 17 amino acids long. V shed 4 bases and J shed 5 bases, with 23 bases lying between them. CDR3 protein: CASSSIAGAGGRETQYF. In DNA, the CDR3 is TGTGCCAGCAGTTCCATTGCGGGGGCAGGGGGCCGGGAGACCCAGTACTTC.

The V gene is TRBV24-1, the J gene TRBJ1-1; no definite D call. Germline V gene lookup returns CDR1 KGHDR and CDR2 SFDVKD. V was cut by 4 bases and J by 0 bases, with 5 bases left in between. The CDR3 has 13 amino acids. The CDR3 spells CATSDLLNTEAFF. The CDR3 DNA sequence: TGTGCCACCAGTGACCTATTGAACACTGAAGCTTTCTTT.

The sample holds one count of this clone. J is TRBJ1-2 and V is TRBV6-1; D is unresolved. V was pared by 0 bases and J by 1 base, with 15 bases between. CDR1 is MNHNS and CDR2 is SASEGT in the germline V gene. CDR3 size: 17 residues. The CDR3 DNA reads TGTGCCAGCAGTGAAGCGAAGCTGGGGTCCTTTAACTATGGCTACACCTTC. Amino acids: CASSEAKLGSFNYGYTF.